This TCR beta chain was profiled in a study of identical twins. The table lists this clonotype with a few counts. As yet, its antigen is unknown. The trim removed 6 bases at V and 0 bases at J, leaving 1 base unmatched. Germline assignment: CDR1 WSHSY and CDR2 SAAADI. The CDR3 is 15 amino acids. Overall study results and limits: Excess low generation probability was seen in twin-shared out-of-frame alpha sequences. Modelling approaches yielded underestimates of out-of-frame TCR alpha sharing between monozygotic twins.

TCRdb reanalysed the 5' RACE reads using MiXCR and keeps one entry per CDR3 protein. Of about 890,000 distinct CDR3 sequences listed, about 12% were seen once; the top ten hold around 1.5%. These data are also associated with another study on yellow fever vaccine responses in identical twins. That report notes: Vaccine T cell responses of twins reportedly seemed partly convergent and partly personalized.

This TCR was recovered from a woman aged 18 to 35 in good health. The chain carries TRBV10-2 and TRBJ2-2, with 10 bases fitting TRBD1. Sequenced input: PBMCs. DNA of the CDR3: TGCGCCAGCAGGGGACAGGGGCCGAACACCGGGGAGCTGTTTTTT. Amino acid sequence: CASRGQGPNTGELFF.